Detailed here is one T cell receptor (beta chain). Sequence at one end of the junction differs from germline and may be a read error. From germline, CDR1 is SSHAT and CDR2 FNYEAQ (reference sequence). CDR3 length: 13 residues. Around 90 million PBMCs per unsorted sample were used for genomic DNA. The sample is drawn from a study of shared clonotypes between healthy human individuals. Samples underwent the assay at deep level. Bulk PBMC genomic DNA spanned ten immunoSEQ deep plates. Original data processing: From ImmunoSEQ came sequences covering only the junction and carrying no quality scores, so filtering differed. Generated by immunoSEQ multiplex PCR, the TCRdb table keeps only in-frame clones and is missing some. V and J calls and clone size are those listed in that table; D and trimming were worked out from the DNA. The repertoire holds fewer than 550,000 clones, with over 75% as singletons.

The gene calls are TRBV7-7 and TRBJ1-1, with D perhaps TRBD1 (5 bases). This receptor was taken from a woman between 40 and 55 years old in good health. Some clones in this sample may be carry-over from other donors' samples. The sample comprised PBMCs. CDR3 in amino acids: CASSLARGAEAFF. Here the CDR3 DNA reads TGTGCTAGCAGCTTAGCGCGGGGGGCTGAAGCTTTCTTT.